This entry is about one T cell receptor beta chain. CDR3 length equals 14 residues. The junction had 2 bases not matched to a gene; V was cut back by 6 bases and J by 5 bases. Germline V gene sequence: CDR1 SGHNT, CDR2 YENEEA. PCR amplification relied on 60 Vbeta primers (plus 13 Jbeta primers). Using immunoSEQ multiplex PCR, the repertoire was profiled, and TCRdb retains in-frame clones only, with some absent. The sample yields about 110,000 clones, about 74% seen once. The sample is drawn from a study of cytomegalovirus exposure and HLA in healthy donors. Sequencing was done on a sample of PBMCs. The V and J genes are TRBV11-3 and TRBJ2-2; 11 nucleotides align to TRBD2. This sequence originates from a female donor in good health and CMV-seropositive. The CDR3 here is CASRRTSGTGELFF. CDR3 in DNA: TGTGCCAGCAGGAGGACTAGCGGGACCGGGGAGCTGTTTTTT.